The 30 T cell receptor beta chains listed next were all sequenced from one sample in a study of T cell repertoires in cytomegalovirus infection (dated by TCRdb to between 2018 and 2021). Their cognate antigens are unknown. Sequencer: Illumina HiSeq 1500. The raw public reads went through TCRdb reprocessing: fastp at Q25, MiXCR clone calling, in-frame beta chains kept. Rows with a matching CDR3 protein are joined into one entry that keeps the most common DNA and genes. The table for this sample lists fewer than 1,000,000 distinct CDR3 sequences; around a third of them were counted only once. The leading ten clones occupy over 12% of the sample. According to the study, the label for this sample's treatment or condition signals: in vitro stimulation with specific CMV peptide epitopes to enrich CMV-specific T cells. Sequencing was performed on cultured CD8+ T cells from PBMCs, taken from culture after CMV antigen stimulation. These receptors were taken from a human donor in good health (CMV status not recorded). Some clones in this sample may be carry-over from other donors' samples.

This clonotype appeared many times. This chain joins TRBV28 and TRBJ1-5; D is unresolved. The CDR3 covers 13 residues. Per the germline V gene, CDR1 is MDHEN and CDR2 is SYDVKM. V shed 5 bases and J shed 5 bases, with 10 bases lying between them. The CDR3 sequence is CASSPDSHQPQHF. CDR3 nucleotides: TGTGCCAGCAGTCCCGATTCCCATCAGCCCCAGCATTTT.

In this sample, this clonotype turned up once. The J gene is TRBJ1-2, the V gene TRBV2; perhaps TRBD1 as D (6 bases). Trimming took off 8 bases at V and 2 bases at J, with 27 bases between the two ends. The CDR3 is made up of 18 amino acids. CDR1 is SNHLY, CDR2 FYNNEI, per germline. As DNA, the CDR3 is TGTGCCAGCTACCTAACCCCCGGAAAGTGGACAGCGAACTATGGCTACACCTTC. Translated: CASYLTPGKWTANYGYTF.

This clonotype has just a few counts. The chain links TRBV6-2 or TRBV6-3 to TRBJ1-2; D is unresolved. CDR3 length: 13 amino acids. Germline CDR1 reads MNHEY; CDR2 reads SVGEGT. This chain's CDR3 is CAATTLRNYGYTF. CDR3 sequence (DNA): TGTGCTGCGACAACCTTACGGAACTATGGCTACACCTTC.

The rearrangement joins TRBV29-1 to TRBJ1-1; D ambiguous. The CDR3 extends over 12 amino acids. CDR1 is SQVTM and CDR2 is ANQGSEA in the germline V gene. CDR3 sequence (DNA): TGCACAATCGGAATACGGAACACTGAAGCTTTCTTT. Translating it yields CTIGIRNTEAFF.

The rearrangement links TRBV6-6 to TRBJ2-1; D gene ambiguous. The germline V gene has CDR1 MNHNY and CDR2 SVGAGI (reference sequence). This CDR3 is built from 12 residues. Trimming took off 4 bases at V and 7 bases at J, with 8 bases between the two ends. DNA for the CDR3: TGTGCCAGCAGTTCCGCGGTAAATGAGCAGTTCTTC. Residues: CASSSAVNEQFF.

This sequence joins TRBV20-1 and TRBJ1-2, with D hard to call. Germline lookup yields CDR1 DFQATT and CDR2 SNEGSKA (reference sequence). Deletions cut 4 bases from V and 4 bases from J, with 13 bases between. The CDR3 extends over 13 amino acids. The CDR3, as DNA: TGCAGTGCTACCCTCAGCCCCGGCTATGGCTACACCTTC. Protein sequence: CSATLSPGYGYTF.

The V gene is TRBV4-2, the J gene TRBJ2-1, with unresolved D. Trimming cost V 0 bases and J 2 bases, with 14 bases left between them. Looked up from germline, CDR1 is LGHNA and CDR2 is YNFKEQ. The CDR3 spans 17 residues. In nucleotides, the CDR3 is TGTGCCAGCAGCCAAGATCCCCTAGTGGGGACCTACAATGAGCAGTTCTTC. It yields the protein CASSQDPLVGTYNEQFF.

The V gene is TRBV6-2 or TRBV6-3, the J gene TRBJ1-1; possibly TRBD1 for D (5 bases). CDR1 is MNHEY, CDR2 SVGEGT, per germline. CDR3 length equals 13 residues. The V and J ends lost 7 bases and 3 bases respectively, with 12 bases between them. For the CDR3, the DNA is TGTGCCAGCACCAGAGACAGTTACACTGAAGCTTTCTTT. It encodes CASTRDSYTEAFF.

This clonotype was observed a handful of times. The V call is TRBV24-1, the J call TRBJ2-1, with 8 bases lining up with TRBD2. The CDR3 sequence is 13 residues long. The germline V gene encodes CDR1 KGHDR and CDR2 SFDVKD. V was pared by 9 bases and J by 8 bases, with 8 bases of the junction left unmatched. The CDR3 reads CATGERGKDEQFF. CDR3 bases: TGTGCCACCGGGGAGCGGGGGAAAGATGAGCAGTTCTTC.

This clonotype showed up just once. V and J are TRBV5-1 and TRBJ2-7; D gene uncertain. From germline, CDR1 is SGHRS and CDR2 YFSETQ. Trimming took off 4 bases at V and 7 bases at J, with 15 bases between the two ends. The CDR3 runs to 13 residues. The CDR3, as DNA: TGCGCCAGCAGCCAAACCGGGCTGATTGAGCAGTACTTC. Amino acid sequence: CASSQTGLIEQYF. Supplemented by reference TRBV5-1 and TRBJ2-7, the full variable domain reads KAGVTQTPRYLIKTRGQQVTLSCSPISGHRSVSWYQQTPGQGLQFLFEYFSETQRNKGNFPGRFSGRQFSNSRSEMNVSTLELGDSALYLCASSQTGLIEQYFGPGTRLTVT.

V and J are TRBV27 and TRBJ2-2; D remains unclear. The CDR3 has 13 amino acids. The ends were cut back, 2 bases at V and 9 bases at J, with 10 bases in the middle. Per the germline V gene, CDR1 is MNHEY and CDR2 is SMNVEV (reference sequence). CDR3 bases: TGTGCCAGCAGTTTACCAGGTTTCAGGGAGCTGTTTTTT. This encodes CASSLPGFRELFF.

V gene TRBV19 combines with J gene TRBJ1-6; 10 nucleotides match TRBD1. The germline CDR1 and CDR2 sequences are LNHDA and SQIVND (reference sequence). CDR3 size: 18 residues. V shed 1 base and J 7 bases; nucleotides not matched to a gene: 10. The CDR3 loop reads CASSIGTGGYPSNSPLHF. The CDR3 DNA is TGTGCCAGTAGTATAGGGACAGGGGGATATCCATCAAATTCACCCCTCCACTTT.

This clonotype was detected only a few times. The rearrangement links TRBV15 to TRBJ1-5, with a weak D call TRBD1 (5 bases). This CDR3 comprises 14 residues. Trimming shortened V by 10 bases and J by 7 bases, and 20 bases separated the two germline ends. Germline lookup yields CDR1 LNHNV and CDR2 YYDKDF (reference sequence). CDR3 protein: CAIRDSPRGQPQHF. Here the CDR3 DNA reads TGTGCCATCCGGGACTCCCCGCGGGGACAGCCCCAGCATTTT.

In this sample, this clonotype turned up a few times. The rearrangement joins TRBV7-9 to TRBJ2-1; tentatively, D is TRBD1 (6 bases). The CDR3 runs 14 residues. Germline V gene sequence: CDR1 SEHNR, CDR2 FQNEAQ (reference sequence). V shed 5 bases and J shed 13 bases, with 21 bases lying between them. The chain's CDR3 is CASSPFDRLMGQFF. CDR3 sequence (DNA): TGTGCCAGCAGCCCGTTCGACAGGCTAATGGGCCAGTTCTTC. Supplemented by reference TRBV7-9 and TRBJ2-1, the full variable domain reads DTGVSQNPRHKITKRGQNVTFRCDPISEHNRLYWYRQTLGQGPEFLTYFQNEAQLEKSRLLSDRFSAERPKGSFSTLEIQRTEQGDSAMYLCASSPFDRLMGQFFGPGTRLTVL.

This clonotype was observed a single time. The chain carries TRBV6-6 and TRBJ1-5, with 8 positions matching TRBD1. V shed 2 bases and J 6 bases; nucleotides not matched to a gene: 3. The CDR3 spans 14 residues. Per the germline V gene, CDR1 is MNHNY and CDR2 is SVGAGI (reference sequence). CDR3 protein: CASSYMTGVQPQHF. CDR3 bases: TGTGCCAGCAGTTACATGACAGGGGTTCAGCCCCAGCATTTT.

This clonotype was detected a few times. The V gene is TRBV6-2 or TRBV6-3, the J gene TRBJ2-1; 10 bases fit TRBD1. With 6 bases clipped from V and 4 bases from J, the junction kept 9 bases outside the gene matches. This CDR3 is built from 16 residues. Germline CDR1 MNHEY, CDR2 SVGEGT. This chain's CDR3 is CASSPGTGERYNEQFF. The CDR3 DNA reads as TGTGCCAGCAGCCCCGGGACAGGGGAAAGATACAATGAGCAGTTCTTC.

The chain recombines TRBV3-1 with TRBJ2-3, with TRBD2 as a possible D gene (6 bases). The CDR3 runs 16 residues. Germline V gives CDR1 LGHDT, CDR2 YNNKEL (reference sequence). V lost 2 bases to trimming and J lost 5 bases, with 17 bases between them. CDR3 in DNA: TGTGCCAGCAGCCAACGTGTCGGCCTCGGGGGAGATACGCAGTATTTT. Residues: CASSQRVGLGGDTQYF.

The chain links TRBV29-1 to TRBJ2-7; the D is unclear. V was clipped by 1 base and J by 3 bases, with 7 bases between them. The germline V gene encodes CDR1 SQVTM and CDR2 ANQGSEA. The CDR3 extends over 12 amino acids. This chain's CDR3 is CSVEVSSYEQYF. The CDR3 DNA reads TGCAGCGTTGAAGTTTCCAGCTACGAGCAGTACTTC.

This clonotype was counted ten times or more. The chain couples TRBV12-3 or TRBV12-4 to TRBJ2-2; D is undetermined. CDR3 length equals 13 residues. The V and J ends lost 5 bases and 3 bases respectively, with 7 bases between them. CDR3 bases: TGTGCCAGCAGTACCCCATACACCGGGGAGCTGTTTTTT. This translates into CASSTPYTGELFF.

The gene calls are TRBV20-1 and TRBJ2-1, with 10 nucleotides matching TRBD2. The trim removed 1 base at V and 8 bases at J, leaving 5 bases unmatched. This CDR3 has 14 residues. CDR1 DFQATT and CDR2 SNEGSKA come from the germline V gene (reference sequence). CDR3 coding DNA: TGCAGTGCTAGAGCTAGCGGGGGCGGGCATGAGCAGTTCTTC. Translated: CSARASGGGHEQFF.

This chain uses TRBV6-5 with TRBJ1-2; D remains unclear. Deletions cut 2 bases from V and 8 bases from J, with 12 bases between. The CDR3 extends over 13 amino acids. Germline CDR1 reads MNHEY; CDR2 reads SVGAGI. The CDR3 spells CASSYGRSGGYTF. The CDR3 coding sequence is TGTGCCAGCAGTTACGGAAGGAGCGGAGGCTACACCTTC.

There are a few counts of this clonotype. The chain is built from TRBV7-6 and TRBJ2-1; D possibly corresponds to TRBD2 (6 bases). CDR3 length: 15 amino acids. CDR1 is SGHVS and CDR2 is FNYEAQ in the germline V gene. The V end was cut by 5 bases, the J end by 3 bases, with 14 bases between. For the CDR3, the DNA is TGTGCCAGCAGCACCTCCCCCGGGGGCTACAATGAGCAGTTCTTC. Translated, it gives CASSTSPGGYNEQFF.

On this clonotype itself: Mismatch with germline at one junction end may stem from a read error. The chain uses TRBV7-7 and TRBJ2-1; D call uncertain. CDR3 length equals 15 residues. Germline V gene sequence: CDR1 SSHAT, CDR2 FNYEAQ (reference sequence). The CDR3 nucleotides read TGTGCTAGCAGCCCCACCGCGGCAGTCTACAATGAGCAGTTCTTC. This sequence encodes CASSPTAAVYNEQFF.

This clonotype was seen more than once but under ten times. J is TRBJ2-7 and V is TRBV7-9; D remains unclear. Trimming pared 3 bases from V and 4 bases from J, leaving 16 bases between. Germline CDR1 is SEHNR and CDR2 is FQNEAQ (reference sequence). The CDR3 has 15 amino acids. The DNA for the CDR3 is TGTGCCAGCAGCTTGATCGCAGGACCATCTTACGAGCAGTACGTC. Its protein product is CASSLIAGPSYEQYV.

The CDR3 DNA sequence: TGTGCCAGCAGCGGACCGACAGGGGACTACGAGCAGTACGTC. It is translated as CASSGPTGDYEQYV. The gene calls are TRBV11-3 and TRBJ2-7; 8 bases are a match to TRBD1. V was pared by 5 bases and J by 3 bases, with 6 bases of the junction left unmatched. Germline V CDR1 and CDR2: SGHNT, YENEEA. There are 14 residues in the CDR3.

The V call is TRBV6-2 or TRBV6-3, the J call TRBJ1-5; D is unclear. Germline CDR1 and CDR2: MNHEY and SVGEGT. V was trimmed by 0 bases and J by 7 bases, leaving 4 bases between them. CDR3 length: 12 amino acids. Here the CDR3 DNA reads TGTGCCAGCAGTTACTCTCTCCAGCCCCAGCATTTT. Its protein product is CASSYSLQPQHF.

The chain carries TRBV10-2 and TRBJ1-5; maybe TRBD1 (5 bases). Germline CDR1 reads WSHSY; CDR2 reads SAAADI. V was trimmed by 0 bases and J by 9 bases, leaving 12 bases between them. CDR3 length: 14 amino acids. CDR3 loop: CASSESGGVLPQHF. Written as DNA, the CDR3 is TGCGCCAGCAGTGAGTCCGGGGGTGTCTTGCCCCAGCATTTT.

About this clonotype: Mismatch with germline at one junction end may stem from a read error. This sequence joins TRBV6-2 or TRBV6-3 and TRBJ2-3; no definite D call. The CDR3 spans 12 residues. The germline V gene encodes CDR1 MNHEY and CDR2 SVGEGT. The CDR3 DNA reads TGTGCCAGCAGTTCTCACACAGATACGCTGTATTTT. The encoded protein is CASSSHTDTLYF.

In this sample, this clonotype turned up a few times. The chain is built from TRBV12-3 or TRBV12-4 and TRBJ2-1; the match to TRBD1 covers 9 bases. The CDR3 length is 15 residues. Unmatched junction bases numbered 9, after V lost 5 bases and J lost 7 bases. CDR3 loop: CASSPPGTGMNEQFF. CDR3 nucleotide sequence: TGTGCCAGCAGTCCACCGGGGACAGGGATGAATGAGCAGTTCTTC.

This clonotype was seen a few times. The chain uses TRBV6-5 and TRBJ2-1; 13 nucleotides align to TRBD2. CDR1 MNHEY and CDR2 SVGAGI come from the germline V gene. This CDR3 spans 18 amino acids. J lost 3 bases, V lost 1 base, and 6 bases had no gene match. In nucleotides, the CDR3 is TGTGCCAGCAGTTACTGGACTAGCGGGGGAGCCGTCTACAATGAGCAGTTCTTC. Encoded protein: CASSYWTSGGAVYNEQFF.